The 22 T cell receptor beta chains presented below share a single source sample, sequenced in a study of blood T cell repertoires in COVID-19. Produced via immunoSEQ multiplex PCR; TCRdb's table is partial and in-frame only. The sample gives 150,000 to 190,000 clones, about 85% of which show up once; around 8% is in the top ten. Input material: peripheral blood. The source is a woman aged 55-70 years with COVID-19, enrolled during active disease.

The V and J genes are TRBV7-6 and TRBJ1-2; TRBD1 matches at 11 bases. This CDR3 is built from 15 residues. With 5 bases clipped from V and 3 bases from J, the junction kept 5 bases outside the gene matches. The germline gives CDR1 SGHVS, CDR2 FNYEAQ. CDR3: CASSPGQGEDYGYTF. The CDR3 coding sequence is TGTGCCAGCAGCCCGGGACAGGGGGAGGACTATGGCTACACCTTC.

Turning to this clone: At one end, the junction sequence differs from germline, possibly due to a read error. This chain links TRBV7-7 with TRBJ2-1; TRBD1 matches 12 bases. The CDR3 loop spans 16 amino acids. The germline V gene encodes CDR1 SSHAT and CDR2 FNYEAQ (reference sequence). The CDR3 sequence is CASSLGTGGSYNEQFF. The DNA for the CDR3 is TGTGCTAGCAGCTTGGGGACAGGGGGCTCATACAATGAGCAGTTCTTC. The full variable domain, completed using reference TRBV7-7 and TRBJ2-1, is GAGVSQSPRYKVTKRGQDVTLRCDPISSHATLYWYQQALGQGPEFLTYFNYEAQPDKSGLPSDRFSAERPEGSISTLTIQRTEQRDSAMYRCASSLGTGGSYNEQFFGPGTRLTVL.

CDR3 sequence: CASTEAEETQYF. CDR3 bases: TGTGCCAGCACCGAGGCAGAAGAGACCCAGTACTTC. V is TRBV2 and J is TRBJ2-5; D is ambiguous. Germline CDR1 and CDR2: SNHLY and FYNNEI. This CDR3 region has 12 residues. V lost 7 bases, J lost 3 bases, and 9 bases lay in between. Full variable domain (outside the CDR3, taken from reference TRBV2 and TRBJ2-5): EPEVTQTPSHQVTQMGQEVILRCVPISNHLYFYWYRQILGQKVEFLVSFYNNEISEKSEIFDDQFSVERPDGSNFTLKIRSTKLEDSAMYFCASTEAEETQYFGPGTRLLVL.

The chain couples TRBV5-6 to TRBJ2-3; tentative D call: TRBD2 (5 bases). V was clipped by 1 base and J by 2 bases, with 17 bases between them. Looked up from germline, CDR1 is SGHDT and CDR2 is YYEEEE. The CDR3 sequence is 17 residues long. The CDR3, as DNA: TGTGCCAGCAGCTTGCCCCCCCGGACTTCCCTCACAGATACGCAGTATTTT. The encoded protein is CASSLPPRTSLTDTQYF.

The chain links TRBV15 to TRBJ1-6; D is ambiguous. The CDR3 runs 13 residues. Trimming cost V 3 bases and J 7 bases, with 7 bases left between them. Germline CDR1 reads LNHNV; CDR2 reads YYDKDF (reference sequence). The CDR3 DNA sequence: TGTGCCACCAGCAGTGCCGAGAATTCACCCCTCCACTTT. Protein sequence: CATSSAENSPLHF.

The V call is TRBV5-4, the J call TRBJ1-4, with TRBD1 matching 8 bases. The CDR3 sequence is 17 residues long. CDR1 is SGHNT and CDR2 is YYREEE in the germline V gene (reference sequence). With 0 bases clipped from V and 7 bases from J, the junction kept 11 bases outside the gene matches. The CDR3 nucleotides are TGTGCCAGCAGCTTGGGTACAGGGGGAGGCGGTGTTGAAAAACTGTTTTTT. Its translation is CASSLGTGGGGVEKLFF.

The chain uses TRBV6-6 and TRBJ1-1; 8 bases line up with TRBD1. There are 14 residues in the CDR3. The germline CDR1 and CDR2 sequences are MNHNY and SVGAGI (reference sequence). With 5 bases clipped from V and 0 bases from J, the junction kept 2 bases outside the gene matches. CDR3 in amino acids: CASSDRGLNTEAFF. CDR3 DNA: TGTGCCAGCAGTGACAGGGGACTGAACACTGAAGCTTTCTTT.

The V call is TRBV3-1 (or the pseudogene TRBV3-2), the J call TRBJ1-4; perhaps TRBD1 as D (5 bases). The CDR3 length is 15 residues. The germline V gene encodes CDR1 LGHDT and CDR2 YNNKEL (reference sequence). Trimming took off 2 bases at V and 0 bases at J, with 7 bases between the two ends. CDR3 in amino acids: CASSQRQPTNEKLFF. The CDR3 nucleotides read TGTGCCAGCAGCCAACGACAGCCAACTAATGAAAAACTGTTTTTT.

The chain uses TRBV6-2 or TRBV6-3 and TRBJ2-7; a weak D match, TRBD2 (6 bases). This CDR3 comprises 15 residues. Per germline, CDR1 MNHEY and CDR2 SVGEGT. Trimming pared 2 bases from V and 2 bases from J, leaving 13 bases between. The CDR3 nucleotides read TGTGCCAGCAGTTACGGGGACTCATATACCTACGAGCAGTACTTC. Its protein product is CASSYGDSYTYEQYF.

The chain couples TRBV19 to TRBJ2-1; 12 bases align to TRBD2. CDR3 size: 14 residues. The V gene end was trimmed by 2 bases and the J gene end by 7 bases; junction bases not matched to a gene: 0. CDR1 is LNHDA, CDR2 SQIVND, per germline (reference sequence). The CDR3 region has the DNA TGTGCCAGTAGTATAACTAGCGGGAGGAATGAGCAGTTCTTC. It is translated as CASSITSGRNEQFF.

J is TRBJ1-5 and V is TRBV27; 12 bases agree with TRBD1. The CDR3 loop spans 15 amino acids. V was clipped by 6 bases and J by 5 bases; unmatched bases: 5. The germline gives CDR1 MNHEY, CDR2 SMNVEV (reference sequence). CDR3 protein: CASRRDRGLDQPQHF. The CDR3, as DNA: TGTGCCAGCAGACGGGACAGGGGGCTGGATCAGCCCCAGCATTTT.

This chain uses TRBV3-1 (or the pseudogene TRBV3-2) with TRBJ2-7; 9 bases map to TRBD1. After removal of 4 bases from V and 4 bases from J, the junction contained 8 bases not matched to a gene. Germline CDR1 LGHDT, CDR2 YNNKEL (reference sequence). The CDR3 consists of 15 residues. CDR3 in amino acids: CASSPRGQGTYEQYF. The CDR3 DNA follows: TGTGCCAGCAGCCCCCGGGGACAGGGTACTTACGAGCAGTACTTC.

In this sample, this clone turned up once. The chain links TRBV11-3 to TRBJ2-1; 11 bases are a match to TRBD2. V dropped 3 bases and J dropped 6; count of bases not matched to a gene: 1. Germline V CDR1 and CDR2: SGHNT, YENEEA. There are 14 residues in the CDR3. In nucleotides, the CDR3 is TGTGCCAGCAGCTTTAGCGGGGGGGTCAATGAGCAGTTCTTC. This codes for CASSFSGGVNEQFF.

This clone has just a few counts. V gene TRBV7-9 combines with J gene TRBJ2-5; 8 nucleotides agree with TRBD1. Losses at the gene ends were 1 base for V and 1 base for J; bases not matched to a gene: 5. The germline gives CDR1 SEHNR, CDR2 FQNEAQ (reference sequence). The CDR3 loop spans 16 amino acids. The chain's CDR3 is CASSLDGDRPQETQYF. The CDR3, as DNA: TGTGCCAGCAGCTTAGACGGGGACAGGCCCCAAGAGACCCAGTACTTC.

The genes are TRBV5-1 and TRBJ1-2; possibly TRBD1 for D (6 bases). Trimming took 1 base from V and 8 from J, leaving 12 bases between them. The germline gives CDR1 SGHRS, CDR2 YFSETQ. This CDR3 spans 13 amino acids. The CDR3 DNA is TGCGCCAGCAGCTTGCGTACAGGGAGCGGCTACACCTTC. Amino acids: CASSLRTGSGYTF.

In this sample, this clone turned up once. This sequence joins TRBV5-1 and TRBJ1-2; D might be TRBD1 (6 bases). Trimming stripped 0 bases from V and 4 bases from J, with 16 bases between. CDR3 length: 16 residues. Germline V gene sequence: CDR1 SGHRS, CDR2 YFSETQ. This CDR3 reads CASSLAVAGGSYGYTF. The CDR3 region has the DNA TGCGCCAGCAGCTTGGCCGTGGCGGGGGGCAGCTATGGCTACACCTTC.

The chain carries TRBV5-1 and TRBJ2-3; D not resolved. V was clipped by 2 bases and J by 2 bases, with 3 bases between them. CDR3 size: 12 residues. Germline CDR1 SGHRS, CDR2 YFSETQ. CDR3 amino acids: CASSFHTDTQYF. The CDR3, as DNA: TGCGCCAGCAGCTTCCACACAGATACGCAGTATTTT.

The rearrangement uses TRBV19 and TRBJ1-1; 7 bases agree with TRBD1. The CDR3 has 14 residues. From germline, CDR1 is LNHDA and CDR2 SQIVND (reference sequence). Trimming took 5 bases from V and 4 from J; bases not matched to a gene: 7. The CDR3 protein is CASSPGGGFTEAFF. The CDR3 DNA follows: TGTGCCAGTAGTCCGGGAGGGGGCTTCACTGAAGCTTTCTTT.

The sample holds one count of this clone. The chain couples TRBV12-5 to TRBJ1-1; tentatively, D is TRBD1 (6 bases). The CDR3 spans 14 residues. Germline V CDR1 and CDR2: LGHNT, FRNRAP. V shed 2 bases and J shed 2 bases, with 9 bases lying between them. The CDR3, as DNA: TGTGCTAGTGGTTTGTGGGGGCTAAACACTGAAGCTTTCTTT. It yields the protein CASGLWGLNTEAFF.

The chain carries TRBV5-1 and TRBJ1-2, with TRBD1 matching over 7 bases. Germline V gene data show CDR1 as SGHRS and CDR2 as YFSETQ. V lost 1 base to trimming and J lost 2 bases; unmatched junction nucleotides: 5. CDR3 length: 15 residues. Here the CDR3 reads CASSLPGQINYGYTF. The DNA of the CDR3 is TGCGCCAGCAGCTTGCCGGGACAGATAAACTATGGCTACACCTTC.

The rearrangement joins TRBV5-1 to TRBJ1-2, with D perhaps TRBD1 (5 bases). CDR1 is SGHRS and CDR2 is YFSETQ in the germline V gene. V was pared by 3 bases and J by 3 bases, with 6 bases between. This CDR3 has 12 residues. Written as DNA, the CDR3 is TGCGCCAGCAGCTGGGGGGACTATGGCTACACCTTC. Residues: CASSWGDYGYTF.

The chain joins TRBV10-3 to TRBJ1-5; D not resolved. Trimming removed 6 bases from V and 3 bases from J, with 9 bases in between. CDR3 length: 13 residues. The germline CDR1 and CDR2 sequences are ENHRY and SYGVKD. The DNA for the CDR3 is TGTGCCATCAGCCCGATAGACAATCAGCCCCAGCATTTT. Its protein product is CAISPIDNQPQHF.